This TCR beta chain was identified during a study of cytotoxic CD8 clonotypes in ibrutinib-treated CLL. Sequenced by immunoSEQ multiplex PCR; TCRdb stores in-frame clones only, minus some. The data show some 130,000 clones, approximately 85% seen once. The V and J ends lost 5 bases and 5 bases respectively, with 12 bases between them. Germline lookup yields CDR1 GTSNPN and CDR2 SVGIG (reference sequence). The CDR3 is 12 residues long. The receptor was derived from a human donor with chronic lymphocytic leukemia. Material: PBMCs, obtained after 24 months of ibrutinib treatment. The chain recombines TRBV30 with TRBJ2-5; unclear D gene. CDR3 sequence reads: CAWAWVGETQYF. The CDR3 DNA reads as TGTGCCTGGGCATGGGTCGGGGAGACCCAGTACTTC.